This note documents a single T cell receptor (beta chain) sequence. The data originate from a study of blood T cell repertoires in COVID-19. About the research overall: Donors in the United States, Italy and Spain gave samples during acute or convalescent COVID-19. PBMCs, B-cell-depleted T cells, or T cells were the source of the cDNA or gDNA that made up the material.

Study processing details: It was from reference gene primer amplification that nucleated cell counts were estimated. The data were produced by immunoSEQ multiplex PCR, yet TCRdb's version contains in-frame clones alone and is incomplete. V, J and clone size are taken as reported in that table, and D and trimming were inferred from the DNA itself. The sample lists roughly 99,000 clones, about 91% occurring once. Deletions cut 3 bases from V and 2 bases from J, with 9 bases between. The CDR3 loop spans 14 amino acids. Germline V gene lookup returns CDR1 MNHEY and CDR2 SMNVEV (reference sequence). This chain uses TRBV27 with TRBJ2-3, with TRBD1 as a possible D gene (6 bases). The sequence derives from a man aged 50-59 years with active or convalescent COVID-19. The sequencing sample was made of peripheral blood. The CDR3 nucleotides are TGTGCCAGCAGTTTCGGACAGCTCACAGATACGCAGTATTTT. Amino acid sequence: CASSFGQLTDTQYF.